One and the same sample provided the 13 T cell receptor beta chains below, sequenced in a study of beta chain features in type 1 diabetes. Study-level points and caveats: All four CD4+ subsets of Type 1 diabetes patients contained TCRB CDR3s that were moderately but significantly shorter.

Expressed TCRB transcripts got sequenced, as all isolated RNA was reverse transcribed. Here immunoSEQ multiplex PCR was the method, and the copy in TCRdb shows in-frame clones only, minus some. Found here are more than 550,000 clones, over 12% of them singletons; the top ten hold 0.035% to 0.045%. The antigens of these receptors remain unknown. Input material: naive CD4+ T cells from blood. The source of these receptors is a man aged 18 to 30 with type 1 diabetes.

This clone was seen more than once but under ten times. The V call is TRBV10-2, the J call TRBJ2-4; D may be TRBD2 (5 bases). Germline V gene sequence: CDR1 WSHSY, CDR2 SAAADI. Trimming removed 4 bases from V and 7 bases from J, with 11 bases in between. The CDR3 has 13 amino acids. The chain's CDR3 is CASSVGKENIQYF. The CDR3 region has the DNA TGCGCCAGCAGTGTCGGGAAAGAGAACATTCAGTACTTC.

This clone was seen only a few times. The chain has TRBV29-1 and TRBJ2-3; D gene uncertain. Germline V gene lookup returns CDR1 SQVTM and CDR2 ANQGSEA. Trimming pared 1 base from V and 4 bases from J, leaving 15 bases between. This CDR3 contains 15 residues. CDR3 sequence reads: CSVEGTTRASDTQYF. In DNA, the CDR3 is TGCAGCGTTGAAGGGACCACTCGTGCGTCAGATACGCAGTATTTT.

In DNA, the CDR3 is TGTGCCAGCAGCCCCTCCCGGACAGACAATGAGCAGTTCTTC. Amino acids: CASSPSRTDNEQFF. The chain is built from TRBV9 and TRBJ2-1, with D possibly matching TRBD1 (6 bases). This CDR3 contains 14 residues. V was cut by 4 bases and J by 5 bases, with 13 bases left in between. Germline V lookup: CDR1 SGDLS, CDR2 YYNGEE.

This clone was detected only a few times. The V gene is TRBV30, the J gene TRBJ1-2; tentatively, D is TRBD1 (5 bases). The CDR3 runs to 17 residues. Germline V CDR1 and CDR2: GTSNPN, SVGIG (reference sequence). Trimming stripped 0 bases from V and 0 bases from J, with 17 bases between. CDR3: CAWSVQFAGRSNYGYTF. The CDR3 nucleotides are TGTGCCTGGAGTGTACAGTTTGCGGGGCGCTCTAACTATGGCTACACCTTC.

The chain employs TRBV4-1 and TRBJ1-2; 7 bases align to TRBD1. Germline V gene sequence: CDR1 MGHRA, CDR2 YSYEKL. This CDR3 has 18 residues. The V gene end was trimmed by 6 bases and the J gene end by 4 bases; junction bases not matched to a gene: 20. Here the CDR3 DNA reads TGCGCCAGCAGGCACACCGGGGCCCGGGGACAGACTATCTATGGCTACACCTTC. Its protein product is CASRHTGARGQTIYGYTF.

This clone was seen more than once but under ten times. V gene TRBV9 combines with J gene TRBJ2-1; D is unclear. Trimming removed 2 bases from V and 5 bases from J, with 8 bases in between. From germline, CDR1 is SGDLS and CDR2 YYNGEE. This CDR3 is built from 13 residues. The CDR3 coding sequence is TGTGCCAGCAGCGTCGTTAGCCACAATGAGCAGTTCTTC. Protein sequence: CASSVVSHNEQFF.

The V call is TRBV7-2, the J call TRBJ2-1, with a possible D match to TRBD1 (6 bases). The germline gives CDR1 SGHTA, CDR2 FQGNSA. CDR3 length equals 13 residues. Between the trimmed V and J ends, which lost 2 bases and 10 bases, there was a span of 12 bases. CDR3 protein: CASSLNRAEEQFF. In DNA form, the CDR3 reads TGTGCCAGCAGCTTAAACAGGGCTGAAGAGCAGTTCTTC.

With respect to this clone: Other DNA sequences in the same sample also yield this CDR3. The chain carries TRBV25-1 and TRBJ1-1, with no clear D. The CDR3 loop spans 11 amino acids. The V end was cut by 9 bases, the J end by 1 base, with 6 bases between. Per germline, CDR1 MGHDK and CDR2 SYGVNS. The CDR3 protein is CASSRNTEAFF. The DNA for the CDR3 is TGTGCCAGTAGCAGGAACACTGAAGCTTTCTTT.

This clone has a handful of counts. The V gene is TRBV6-6, the J gene TRBJ2-7, with TRBD1 matching over 9 bases. The CDR3 extends over 14 amino acids. V lost 2 bases and J lost 6; bases outside the gene matches: 5. Germline V CDR1 and CDR2: MNHNY, SVGAGI (reference sequence). CDR3 amino acids: CASSYQGQGLEQYF. CDR3 coding DNA: TGTGCCAGCAGTTACCAGGGACAGGGTCTCGAGCAGTACTTC.

This chain uses TRBV6-1 with TRBJ2-5, with 8 bases fitting TRBD1. Germline trimming cut 4 bases from V and 3 bases from J; bases unmatched to any gene: 1. Germline values: CDR1 MNHNS, CDR2 SASEGT. The CDR3 has 13 residues. The CDR3 region is CASSADREETQYF. CDR3 coding DNA: TGTGCCAGCAGTGCGGACAGGGAAGAGACCCAGTACTTC.

The genes are TRBV11-2 and TRBJ2-1; the match to TRBD1 covers 8 bases. Germline V CDR1 and CDR2: SGHAT, FQNNGV. V dropped 5 bases and J dropped 3; count of bases not matched to a gene: 3. CDR3 length equals 14 residues. The CDR3: CASSPGQGYNEQFF. CDR3 nucleotide sequence: TGTGCCAGCAGCCCCGGACAGGGCTACAATGAGCAGTTCTTC.

The chain combines TRBV30 with TRBJ1-5; 10 nucleotides match TRBD1. This CDR3 spans 18 amino acids. Germline V gives CDR1 GTSNPN, CDR2 SVGIG (reference sequence). Germline trimming cut 3 bases from V and 0 bases from J; bases unmatched to any gene: 11. The CDR3 region has the DNA TGTGCCTGGAGCCCGGGACAGGGGAACCCATATAGCAATCAGCCCCAGCATTTT. This codes for CAWSPGQGNPYSNQPQHF.

The sample holds a few counts of this clone. Other DNA sequences in the sample encode the same CDR3. V gene TRBV5-4 combines with J gene TRBJ1-4; the D is unclear. V lost 2 bases, J lost 5 bases, and 7 bases lay in between. CDR1 SGHNT and CDR2 YYREEE come from the germline V gene (reference sequence). CDR3 length: 13 amino acids. CDR3 region: CASSLDVNEKLFF. As DNA, the CDR3 is TGTGCCAGCAGCTTAGATGTAAATGAAAAACTGTTTTTT.